This T cell receptor beta chain appears in the sequencing data of a study of response to subunit inactivated influenza vaccine. TCRdb recomputed calls from the RT-PCR reads with MiXCR, one row per CDR3 protein. This repertoire shows more than 450,000 distinct CDR3 sequences, 7.6% found once; its top ten account for approximately 12%. This clonotype was obtained from a man between 50 and 70 years old who received an inactivated influenza vaccine. The sample in question was PBMCs from blood, obtained around 25 months after vaccination.

The DNA of the CDR3 is TGTGCCAGCAGTGTGAGACTAGCGGGTTATAGCTCCTACGAGCAGTACTTC. Protein product: CASSVRLAGYSSYEQYF. The rearrangement joins TRBV6-1 to TRBJ2-7; the match to TRBD2 covers 10 bases. Germline V gene lookup returns CDR1 MNHNS and CDR2 SASEGT. V trimming: 4 bases; J trimming: 0 bases; junction bases outside the gene matches: 9. The CDR3 loop spans 17 amino acids.